This T cell receptor (beta chain) derives from a study of blood T cell repertoires in COVID-19. The overall study: The study drew acute and convalescent COVID-19 samples from the United States, Italy and Spain. T cells, B-cell-depleted T cells, or PBMCs supplied cDNA or gDNA.

There are 13 residues in the CDR3. V shed 4 bases and J shed 3 bases, with 11 bases lying between them. The germline V gene has CDR1 SGDLS and CDR2 YYNGEE. Generated by immunoSEQ multiplex PCR, the TCRdb table keeps only in-frame clones and is missing some. This table has 95,000 to 150,000 clones, 82% appearing once. The receptor's source is a human donor in a cohort sampled during active COVID-19. The genes are TRBV9 and TRBJ2-7; a possible D gene is TRBD1 (5 bases). Material: peripheral blood. The CDR3 is CASSPHQGYEQYF. The CDR3 DNA sequence: TGTGCCAGCAGCCCTCACCAGGGCTACGAGCAGTACTTC.